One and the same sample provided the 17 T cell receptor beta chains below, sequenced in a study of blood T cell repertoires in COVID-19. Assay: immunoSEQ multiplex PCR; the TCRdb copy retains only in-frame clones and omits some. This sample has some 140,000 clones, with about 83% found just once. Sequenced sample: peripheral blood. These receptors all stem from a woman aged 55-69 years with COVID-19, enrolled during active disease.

In DNA, the CDR3 is TGTGCCATCAGGCCCGACAGGAATAATGAAAAACTGTTTTTT. Translating it yields CAIRPDRNNEKLFF. The genes are TRBV10-3 and TRBJ1-4, with D maybe TRBD1 (6 bases). Germline-derived CDR1 and CDR2 are ENHRY and SYGVKD. CDR3 length equals 14 residues. The V end was cut by 6 bases, the J end by 4 bases, with 12 bases between.

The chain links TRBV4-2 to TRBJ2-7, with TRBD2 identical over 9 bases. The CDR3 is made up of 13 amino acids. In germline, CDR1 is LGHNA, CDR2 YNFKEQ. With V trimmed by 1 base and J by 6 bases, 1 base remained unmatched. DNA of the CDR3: TGTGCCAGCAGCCAAGGCGGGAGGGTCGAGCAGTACTTC. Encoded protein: CASSQGGRVEQYF.

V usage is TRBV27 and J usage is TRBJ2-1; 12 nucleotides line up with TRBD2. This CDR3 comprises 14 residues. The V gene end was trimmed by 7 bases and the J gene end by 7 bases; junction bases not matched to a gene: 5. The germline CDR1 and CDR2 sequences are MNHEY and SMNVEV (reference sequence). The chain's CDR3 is CASTTSGRWNEQFF. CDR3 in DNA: TGTGCCAGCACCACTAGCGGGAGGTGGAATGAGCAGTTCTTC.

The CDR3 region has the DNA TGTGCCAGCAGCCTCCTAGCGGGAGTAATCAATGAGCAGTTCTTC. Its protein product is CASSLLAGVINEQFF. This chain uses TRBV5-6 with TRBJ2-1; 10 bases line up with TRBD2. CDR1 and CDR2 (germline): SGHDT, YYEEEE. Trimming at V came to 4 bases and at J to 6 bases, leaving 7 bases not matched to a gene. The CDR3 is 15 residues long.

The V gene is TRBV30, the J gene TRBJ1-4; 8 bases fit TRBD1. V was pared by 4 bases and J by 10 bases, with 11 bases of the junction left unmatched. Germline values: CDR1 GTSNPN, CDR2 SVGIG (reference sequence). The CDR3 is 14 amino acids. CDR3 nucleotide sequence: TGTGCCTGGAACCGACAGGGGAATTTTGCAAAACTGTTTTTT. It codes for CAWNRQGNFAKLFF.

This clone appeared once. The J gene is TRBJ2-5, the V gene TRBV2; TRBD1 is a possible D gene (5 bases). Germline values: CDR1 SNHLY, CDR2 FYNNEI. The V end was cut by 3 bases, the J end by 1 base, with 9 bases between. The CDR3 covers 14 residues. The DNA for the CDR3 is TGTGCCAGCAGTGATTCGACAGTCCAAGAGACCCAGTACTTC. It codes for CASSDSTVQETQYF.

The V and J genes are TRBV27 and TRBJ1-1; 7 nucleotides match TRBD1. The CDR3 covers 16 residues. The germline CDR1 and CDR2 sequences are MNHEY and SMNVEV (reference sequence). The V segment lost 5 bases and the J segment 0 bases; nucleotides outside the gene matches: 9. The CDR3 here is CASSVTGVRVNTEAFF. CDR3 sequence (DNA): TGTGCCAGCAGTGTAACAGGGGTTCGGGTGAACACTGAAGCTTTCTTT.

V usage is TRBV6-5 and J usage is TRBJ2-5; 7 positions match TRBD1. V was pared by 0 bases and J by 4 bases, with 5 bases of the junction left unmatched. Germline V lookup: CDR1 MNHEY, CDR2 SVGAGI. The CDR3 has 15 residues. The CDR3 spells CASSYSGTVRETQYF. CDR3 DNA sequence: TGTGCCAGCAGTTACTCAGGGACAGTAAGAGAGACCCAGTACTTC.

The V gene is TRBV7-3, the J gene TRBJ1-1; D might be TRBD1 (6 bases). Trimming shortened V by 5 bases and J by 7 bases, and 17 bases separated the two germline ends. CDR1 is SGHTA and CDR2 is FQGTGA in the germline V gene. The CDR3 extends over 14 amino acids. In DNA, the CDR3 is TGTGCCAGCAGCCTTTTCGACAGGTCGGGTGAAGCTTTCTTT. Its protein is CASSLFDRSGEAFF. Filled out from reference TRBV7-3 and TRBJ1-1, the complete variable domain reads GAGVSQTPSNKVTEKGKYVELRCDPISGHTALYWYRQSLGQGPEFLIYFQGTGAADDSGLPNDRFFAVRPEGSVSTLKIQRTERGDSAVYLCASSLFDRSGEAFFGQGTRLTVV.

CDR3 sequence reads: CASSFKVTGEEAFF. CDR3 nucleotides: TGCGCCAGCAGCTTTAAAGTAACAGGTGAGGAAGCTTTCTTT. The chain is built from TRBV5-1 and TRBJ1-1, with D perhaps TRBD1 (5 bases). This CDR3 region has 14 residues. Trimming cost V 2 bases and J 8 bases, with 16 bases left between them. Germline CDR1 reads SGHRS; CDR2 reads YFSETQ.

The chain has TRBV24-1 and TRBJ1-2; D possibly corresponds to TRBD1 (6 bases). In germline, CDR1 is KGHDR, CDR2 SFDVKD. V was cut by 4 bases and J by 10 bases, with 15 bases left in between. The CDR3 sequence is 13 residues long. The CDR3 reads CATSDPPGQHYTF. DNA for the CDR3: TGTGCCACCAGTGACCCTCCCGGACAGCACTACACCTTC.

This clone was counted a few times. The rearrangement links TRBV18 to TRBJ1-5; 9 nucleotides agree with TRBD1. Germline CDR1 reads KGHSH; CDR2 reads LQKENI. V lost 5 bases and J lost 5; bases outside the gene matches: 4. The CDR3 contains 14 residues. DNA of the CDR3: TGTGCCAGCTCATTACAGGGGGCCGATCAGCCCCAGCATTTT. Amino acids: CASSLQGADQPQHF.

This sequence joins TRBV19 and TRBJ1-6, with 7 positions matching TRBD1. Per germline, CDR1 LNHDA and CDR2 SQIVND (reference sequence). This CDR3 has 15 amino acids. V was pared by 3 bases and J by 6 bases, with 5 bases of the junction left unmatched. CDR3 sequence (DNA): TGTGCCAGTAGTATTCAGGGACAGCTTAATTCACCCCTCCACTTT. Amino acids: CASSIQGQLNSPLHF.

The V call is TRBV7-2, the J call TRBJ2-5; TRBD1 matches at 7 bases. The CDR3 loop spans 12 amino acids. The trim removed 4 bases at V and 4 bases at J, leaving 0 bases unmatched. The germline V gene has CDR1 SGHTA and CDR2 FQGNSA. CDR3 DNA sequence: TGTGCCAGCAGCTACAGGGGAGAGACCCAGTACTTC. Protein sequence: CASSYRGETQYF.

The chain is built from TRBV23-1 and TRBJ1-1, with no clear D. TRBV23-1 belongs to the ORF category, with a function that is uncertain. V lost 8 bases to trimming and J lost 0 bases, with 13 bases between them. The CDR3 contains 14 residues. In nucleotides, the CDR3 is TGCGCCAGCCGCGTCCGGGTCATGAACACTGAAGCTTTCTTT. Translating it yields CASRVRVMNTEAFF.

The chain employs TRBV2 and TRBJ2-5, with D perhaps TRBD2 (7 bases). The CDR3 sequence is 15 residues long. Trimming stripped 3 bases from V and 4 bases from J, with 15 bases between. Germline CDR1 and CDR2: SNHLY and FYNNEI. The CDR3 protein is CASSDQSGEGETQYF. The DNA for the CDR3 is TGTGCCAGCAGTGATCAGTCAGGGGAGGGAGAGACCCAGTACTTC.

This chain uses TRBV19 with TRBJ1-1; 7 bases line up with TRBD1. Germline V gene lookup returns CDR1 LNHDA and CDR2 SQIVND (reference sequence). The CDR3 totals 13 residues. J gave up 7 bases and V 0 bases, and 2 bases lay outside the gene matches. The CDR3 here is CASSIETGVEAFF. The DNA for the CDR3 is TGTGCCAGTAGTATAGAAACAGGGGTTGAAGCTTTCTTT.